The 8 T cell receptor beta chains listed next were all sequenced from one sample in a study of T cell responses to AZD1222 COVID-19 vaccine. Only in-frame clones appear in the TCRdb table, and some are missing; sequencing was by immunoSEQ multiplex PCR. Counted here are about 140,000 clones, 90% to 95% occurring once; the ten biggest clones make up less than 1%. Sequenced here: peripheral blood, sampled on day 0 of MenACWY control vaccination. The origin of the receptors is an adult in good health.

The chain has TRBV4-3 and TRBJ1-6, with D unresolved. In germline, CDR1 is LGHNA, CDR2 YSLEER. V lost 2 bases to trimming and J lost 5 bases, with 13 bases between them. The CDR3 spans 16 residues. The CDR3 nucleotides are TGCGCCAGCAGCCAATCCTCCGGGATAGATAATTCACCCCTCCACTTT. This encodes CASSQSSGIDNSPLHF.

This sequence joins TRBV6-5 and TRBJ2-7; 8 positions match TRBD2. From germline, CDR1 is MNHEY and CDR2 SVGAGI. Trimming cost V 8 bases and J 3 bases; bases outside gene matches: 6. CDR3 length: 13 residues. CDR3 nucleotide sequence: TGTGCCAGCTCCCGGACTAGCAACTACGAGCAGTACTTC. It yields the protein CASSRTSNYEQYF.

CDR3 residues: CSVEARQGATEAFF. CDR3 nucleotides: TGCAGCGTTGAAGCTAGACAGGGGGCTACTGAAGCTTTCTTT. The chain is built from TRBV29-1 and TRBJ1-1, with 10 bases that match TRBD1. The V and J ends lost 1 base and 5 bases, in that order; junction bases with no gene match: 4. The CDR3 extends over 14 amino acids. Germline V gene lookup returns CDR1 SQVTM and CDR2 ANQGSEA.

This clone has a single count. The chain links TRBV9 to TRBJ1-3; no definite D call. Germline V gives CDR1 SGDLS, CDR2 YYNGEE. V was cut by 5 bases and J by 0 bases, with 6 bases left in between. The CDR3 loop spans 13 amino acids. The CDR3 DNA sequence: TGTGCCAGCAGAAAGGGCTCTGGAAACACCATATATTTT. It is translated as CASRKGSGNTIYF.

The J gene is TRBJ2-7, the V gene TRBV7-9, with D perhaps given as TRBD1 or TRBD2 (5 bases each). Germline loops: CDR1 SEHNR, CDR2 FQNEAQ (reference sequence). Deletions cut 5 bases from V and 12 bases from J, with 20 bases between. The CDR3 length is 13 residues. The CDR3 is CASSPGTVDAAYF. The CDR3, as DNA: TGTGCCAGCAGCCCTGGGACGGTTGACGCTGCGTACTTC.

The rearrangement joins TRBV29-1 to TRBJ1-1; 7 bases match TRBD1. The junction had 5 bases not matched to a gene; V was cut back by 6 bases and J by 1 base. The CDR3 spans 13 residues. The germline V gene has CDR1 SQVTM and CDR2 ANQGSEA. The CDR3 is CSVHHRGNTEAFF. The CDR3 nucleotides read TGCAGCGTACACCACAGGGGGAACACTGAAGCTTTCTTT.

In this sample, this clone turned up once. J is TRBJ1-5 and V is TRBV6-5, with 8 bases fitting TRBD1. The germline CDR1 and CDR2 sequences are MNHEY and SVGAGI. V lost 6 bases to trimming and J lost 0 bases; unmatched junction nucleotides: 4. The CDR3 contains 15 residues. The DNA of the CDR3 is TGTGCCAGCAGCCGGGGACAGGATAGCAATCAGCCCCAGCATTTT. Its protein product is CASSRGQDSNQPQHF.

The rearrangement uses TRBV10-3 and TRBJ1-1, with D unclear. The germline V and J ends were trimmed by 10 bases and 0 bases, with 6 bases remaining between them. The germline V gene has CDR1 ENHRY and CDR2 SYGVKD. The CDR3 runs 11 residues. DNA of the CDR3: TGTGCCACTTCACTGAACACTGAAGCTTTCTTT. Protein product: CATSLNTEAFF.